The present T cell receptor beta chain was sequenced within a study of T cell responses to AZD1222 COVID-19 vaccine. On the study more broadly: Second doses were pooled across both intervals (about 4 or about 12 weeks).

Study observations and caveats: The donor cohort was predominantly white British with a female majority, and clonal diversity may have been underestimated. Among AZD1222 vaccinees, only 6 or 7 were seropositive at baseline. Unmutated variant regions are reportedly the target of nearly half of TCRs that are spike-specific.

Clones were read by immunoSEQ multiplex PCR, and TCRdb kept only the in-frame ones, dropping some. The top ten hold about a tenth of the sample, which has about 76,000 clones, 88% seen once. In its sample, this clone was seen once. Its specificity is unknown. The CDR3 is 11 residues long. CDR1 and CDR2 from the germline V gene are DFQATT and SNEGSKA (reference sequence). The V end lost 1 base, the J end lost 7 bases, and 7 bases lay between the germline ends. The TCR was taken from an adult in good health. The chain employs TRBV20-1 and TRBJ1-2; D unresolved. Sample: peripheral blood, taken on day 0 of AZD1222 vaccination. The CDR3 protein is CSARAGGGYTF. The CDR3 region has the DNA TGCAGTGCTAGAGCGGGCGGTGGCTACACCTTC.